This TCR beta chain was observed in a study of Ad26.COV2.S vaccination and SARS-CoV-2 variants. Only in-frame clones appear in the TCRdb table, and some are missing; sequencing was by immunoSEQ multiplex PCR. The sample includes 300,000 to 450,000 clones, 70% to 90% of them seen just once. Treatment meaning: 15 to 20 received Ad26.COV2.S at low or high dose, single or two shots; about 5 received placebo; per-sample allocation not given. Day 63 following the first vaccine or placebo injection was when the samples were taken. The CDR3 consists of 17 residues. Germline CDR1 and CDR2: MNHEY and SMNVEV (reference sequence). Trimming at V came to 5 bases and at J to 7 bases, leaving 17 bases not matched to a gene.

The J gene is TRBJ1-2, the V gene TRBV27, with TRBD1 matching over 9 bases. This specimen was peripheral blood, taken in a trial of Ad26.COV2.S vaccine versus placebo. This TCR was recovered from a person between 18 and 65 years old who received the Ad26.COV2.S COVID-19 vaccine or a placebo. The CDR3 loop is CASSETTGGPGRSGYTF. For the CDR3, the DNA is TGTGCCAGCAGTGAAACAACAGGGGGCCCAGGCCGTTCTGGCTACACCTTC.